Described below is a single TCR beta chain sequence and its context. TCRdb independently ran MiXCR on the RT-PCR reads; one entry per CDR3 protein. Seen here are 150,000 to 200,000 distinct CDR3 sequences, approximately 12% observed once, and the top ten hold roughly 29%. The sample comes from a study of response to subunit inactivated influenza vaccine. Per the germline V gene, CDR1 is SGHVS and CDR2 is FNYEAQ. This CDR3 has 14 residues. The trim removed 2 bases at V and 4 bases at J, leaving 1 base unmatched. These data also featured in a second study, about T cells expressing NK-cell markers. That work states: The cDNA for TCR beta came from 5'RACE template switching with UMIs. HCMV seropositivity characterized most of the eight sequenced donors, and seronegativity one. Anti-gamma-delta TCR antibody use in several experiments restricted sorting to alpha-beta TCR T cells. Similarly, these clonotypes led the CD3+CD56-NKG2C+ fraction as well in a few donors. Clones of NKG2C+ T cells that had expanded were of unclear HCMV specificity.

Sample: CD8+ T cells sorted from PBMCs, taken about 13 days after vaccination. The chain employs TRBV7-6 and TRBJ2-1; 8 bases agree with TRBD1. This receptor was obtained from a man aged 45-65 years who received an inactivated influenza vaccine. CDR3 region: CASSLWTGYNEQFF. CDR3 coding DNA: TGTGCCAGCAGCTTATGGACAGGGTACAATGAGCAGTTCTTC.